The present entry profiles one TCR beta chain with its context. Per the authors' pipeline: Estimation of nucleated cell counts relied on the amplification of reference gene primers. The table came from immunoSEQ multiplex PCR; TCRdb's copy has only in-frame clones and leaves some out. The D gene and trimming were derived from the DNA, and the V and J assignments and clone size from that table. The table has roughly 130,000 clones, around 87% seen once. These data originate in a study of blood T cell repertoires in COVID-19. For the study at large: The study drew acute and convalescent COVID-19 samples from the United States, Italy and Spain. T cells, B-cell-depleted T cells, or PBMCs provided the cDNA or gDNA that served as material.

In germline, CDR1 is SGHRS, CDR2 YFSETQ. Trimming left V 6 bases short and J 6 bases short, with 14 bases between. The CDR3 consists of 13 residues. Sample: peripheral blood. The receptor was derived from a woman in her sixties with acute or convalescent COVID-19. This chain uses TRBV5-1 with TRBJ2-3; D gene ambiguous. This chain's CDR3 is CASTWALSDTQYF. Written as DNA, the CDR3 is TGCGCCAGCACGTGGGCGTTAAGCGATACGCAGTATTTT.